Following are 19 T cell receptor beta chains from one sample sequenced in a study of blood T cell repertoires in COVID-19. TCRdb's table, derived via immunoSEQ multiplex PCR, lists solely in-frame clones and lacks some. Altogether about 230,000 clones are present, roughly four fifths being singletons, with the ten largest covering about 7.4%. The material sequenced was peripheral blood. The receptors shown here come from a woman aged 50 to 65 with acute or convalescent COVID-19.

In this sample, this clone turned up once. The rearrangement joins TRBV4-1 to TRBJ2-1, with 11 bases identical to TRBD2. In germline, CDR1 is MGHRA, CDR2 YSYEKL. V dropped 6 bases and J dropped 8; count of bases not matched to a gene: 15. There are 17 residues in the CDR3. The CDR3 protein is CASRHPTSGSDTDEQFF. In DNA form, the CDR3 reads TGCGCCAGCAGACATCCCACTAGCGGGAGCGATACAGATGAGCAGTTCTTC.

The CDR3 spells CASRGDRGLADTQYF. In DNA form, the CDR3 reads TGTGCCAGCAGGGGAGACAGGGGGCTCGCAGATACGCAGTATTTT. The chain is built from TRBV2 and TRBJ2-3; 10 bases agree with TRBD1. The V gene end was trimmed by 6 bases and the J gene end by 4 bases; junction bases not matched to a gene: 7. This CDR3 contains 15 residues. Looked up from germline, CDR1 is SNHLY and CDR2 is FYNNEI.

The chain recombines TRBV27 with TRBJ1-3; 9 nucleotides match TRBD1. Germline CDR1 is MNHEY and CDR2 is SMNVEV (reference sequence). J lost 7 bases, V lost 5 bases, and 12 bases had no gene match. The CDR3 is 16 residues long. CDR3 DNA: TGTGCCAGCAGTGCCTACAGGGGGCGCGGGGGGAACACCATATATTTT. It is translated as CASSAYRGRGGNTIYF.

This chain joins TRBV19 and TRBJ2-1; TRBD2 matches at 11 bases. Losses at the gene ends were 5 bases for V and 0 bases for J; bases not matched to a gene: 9. Germline CDR1 is LNHDA and CDR2 is SQIVND (reference sequence). This CDR3 is 18 amino acids long. In DNA, the CDR3 is TGTGCCAGTAGTGATAGCGGGAGGGCCTCGAGCTCCTACAATGAGCAGTTCTTC. Protein product: CASSDSGRASSSYNEQFF.

This clone has just one count. This chain connects TRBV3-1 (or the pseudogene TRBV3-2) to TRBJ1-2; tentatively, D is TRBD1 (6 bases). Germline V lookup: CDR1 LGHDT, CDR2 YNNKEL (reference sequence). This CDR3 is 14 amino acids long. V lost 1 base and J lost 2, with 8 bases in between. The CDR3 sequence is CASSQGGGNYGYTF. CDR3 DNA: TGTGCCAGCAGCCAAGGCGGGGGCAACTATGGCTACACCTTC.

The chain joins TRBV6-1 to TRBJ2-7; maybe TRBD1 (6 bases). Germline V lookup: CDR1 MNHNS, CDR2 SASEGT. The CDR3 loop spans 15 amino acids. Trimming removed 2 bases from V and 5 bases from J, with 16 bases in between. CDR3 loop: CASSEQNGRGHEQYF. The CDR3 DNA is TGTGCCAGCAGTGAACAGAATGGCAGGGGCCACGAGCAGTACTTC.

Here the CDR3 reads CASSPAGEQYF. The CDR3 coding sequence is TGTGCCAGCAGCCCAGCAGGCGAGCAGTACTTC. This rearrangement joins TRBV7-9 to TRBJ2-7; no definite D call. Trimming stripped 5 bases from V and 6 bases from J, with 8 bases between. CDR1 and CDR2 (germline): SEHNR, FQNEAQ (reference sequence). The CDR3 loop spans 11 amino acids.

The chain has TRBV30 and TRBJ2-7; D is ambiguous. This CDR3 has 13 residues. The germline V gene encodes CDR1 GTSNPN and CDR2 SVGIG (reference sequence). Trimming stripped 5 bases from V and 3 bases from J, with 14 bases between. The CDR3 is CAWVPPMSYEQYF. The CDR3 coding sequence is TGTGCCTGGGTTCCCCCAATGAGCTACGAGCAGTACTTC.

CDR3 bases: TGTGCCAGCAGCTTCGGGACTAGCAATTACAATGAGCAGTTCTTC. Amino acids: CASSFGTSNYNEQFF. The chain carries TRBV7-9 and TRBJ2-1; 9 nucleotides match TRBD2. Germline V gene lookup returns CDR1 SEHNR and CDR2 FQNEAQ (reference sequence). V dropped 3 bases and J dropped 4; count of bases not matched to a gene: 4. The CDR3 sequence is 15 residues long.

This clone was recorded only once. The CDR3: CASSARRPGASRTGELFF. The DNA of the CDR3 is TGTGCCAGCAGTGCAAGGAGGCCAGGGGCCTCGAGGACCGGGGAGCTGTTTTTT. The chain joins TRBV2 to TRBJ2-2, with D maybe TRBD1 (6 bases). Per germline, CDR1 SNHLY and CDR2 FYNNEI. The V and J ends lost 4 bases and 5 bases respectively, with 23 bases between them. The CDR3 runs to 18 residues.

The chain joins TRBV3-1 (or the pseudogene TRBV3-2) to TRBJ1-1, with a tentative D call TRBD1 (5 bases). Germline assignment: CDR1 LGHDT and CDR2 YNNKEL (reference sequence). The CDR3 has 14 amino acids. Trimming left V 4 bases short and J 6 bases short, with 15 bases between. This CDR3 reads CASSLQGKDAEAFF. DNA of the CDR3: TGTGCCAGCAGCCTTCAGGGTAAAGATGCTGAAGCTTTCTTT.

The CDR3 reads CAWRGTGRINYGYTF. The CDR3 region has the DNA TGTGCCTGGAGAGGCACAGGCCGCATAAACTATGGCTACACCTTC. This sequence joins TRBV30 and TRBJ1-2; weak D call: TRBD1 (5 bases). Trimming left V 3 bases short and J 2 bases short, with 16 bases between. CDR3 length equals 15 residues. Per germline, CDR1 GTSNPN and CDR2 SVGIG (reference sequence). Together with reference TRBV30 and TRBJ1-2, the CDR3 gives the full variable domain: SQTIHQWPATLVQPVGSPLSLECTVEGTSNPNLYWYRQAAGRGLQLLFYSVGIGQISSEVPQNLSASRPQDRQFILSSKKLLLSDSGFYLCAWRGTGRINYGYTFGSGTRLTVV.

The sample holds one count of this clone. This chain links TRBV21-1 with TRBJ2-7; TRBD1, the D gene given by the table, was not confirmed from the DNA. TRBV21-1 constitutes a pseudogene. The CDR3 sequence is 14 residues long. The CDR3 DNA reads TGTGCCAGCAGCAAACAGGGGCAGGGCAACGAGCAGTACTTC. This codes for CASSKQGQGNEQYF.

The CDR3 is CASSASSGTNTGELFF. The CDR3 coding sequence is TGCGCCAGCAGCGCATCTAGCGGAACGAACACCGGGGAGCTGTTTTTT. The rearrangement joins TRBV5-1 to TRBJ2-2; 7 bases are a match to TRBD2. Germline-derived CDR1 and CDR2 are SGHRS and YFSETQ. The CDR3 runs 16 residues. With V trimmed by 4 bases and J by 0 bases, 6 bases remained unmatched. Full variable domain (outside the CDR3, taken from reference TRBV5-1 and TRBJ2-2): KAGVTQTPRYLIKTRGQQVTLSCSPISGHRSVSWYQQTPGQGLQFLFEYFSETQRNKGNFPGRFSGRQFSNSRSEMNVSTLELGDSALYLCASSASSGTNTGELFFGEGSRLTVL.

CDR3 region: CASSESSRIDTQYF. The CDR3 DNA reads as TGTGCCAGCAGTGAAAGTTCCAGAATCGATACGCAGTATTTT. This chain connects TRBV2 to TRBJ2-3; D not resolved. The germline V gene has CDR1 SNHLY and CDR2 FYNNEI. Trimming shortened V by 2 bases and J by 6 bases, and 12 bases separated the two germline ends. The CDR3 runs to 14 residues. The full variable domain, in which reference TRBV2 and TRBJ2-3 provide the parts outside the CDR3, is EPEVTQTPSHQVTQMGQEVILRCVPISNHLYFYWYRQILGQKVEFLVSFYNNEISEKSEIFDDQFSVERPDGSNFTLKIRSTKLEDSAMYFCASSESSRIDTQYFGPGTRLTVL.

The CDR3: CASGGARHYEQYF. CDR3 nucleotide sequence: TGTGCCAGCGGAGGGGCAAGGCACTACGAGCAGTACTTC. This chain uses TRBV11-3 with TRBJ2-7; perhaps TRBD2 as D (6 bases). Between the trimmed V and J ends, which lost 8 bases and 3 bases, there was a span of 14 bases. Germline loops: CDR1 SGHNT, CDR2 YENEEA. The length of the CDR3 is 13 residues.

This sequence joins TRBV4-1 and TRBJ2-7, with 14 bases aligning to TRBD2. This CDR3 is 17 amino acids long. Per the germline V gene, CDR1 is MGHRA and CDR2 is YSYEKL. With 3 bases clipped from V and 4 bases from J, the junction kept 8 bases outside the gene matches. Here the CDR3 reads CASSHLPGLAGVYEQYF. CDR3 in DNA: TGCGCCAGCAGCCATCTACCGGGACTAGCGGGAGTTTACGAGCAGTACTTC.

The J gene is TRBJ1-2, the V gene TRBV18, with 7 bases fitting TRBD1. Germline CDR1 reads KGHSH; CDR2 reads LQKENI. The CDR3 totals 15 residues. The V gene end was trimmed by 6 bases and the J gene end by 6 bases; junction bases not matched to a gene: 13. The CDR3 loop is CASSREQGGVNGYTF. CDR3 bases: TGTGCCAGCTCGAGAGAGCAGGGGGGTGTTAATGGCTACACCTTC.

Points on this clone: At the DNA level, this CDR3 is encoded by other sequences in the same sample as well. The V and J genes are TRBV6-5 and TRBJ2-7; TRBD1 matches at 9 bases. Germline values: CDR1 MNHEY, CDR2 SVGAGI. V shed 0 bases, J shed 1 base, and the junction held 1 base outside the gene matches. This CDR3 region has 15 residues. The CDR3 DNA is TGTGCCAGCAGTTACTCCGGGACAGGGTCCTACGAGCAGTACTTC. It encodes CASSYSGTGSYEQYF.